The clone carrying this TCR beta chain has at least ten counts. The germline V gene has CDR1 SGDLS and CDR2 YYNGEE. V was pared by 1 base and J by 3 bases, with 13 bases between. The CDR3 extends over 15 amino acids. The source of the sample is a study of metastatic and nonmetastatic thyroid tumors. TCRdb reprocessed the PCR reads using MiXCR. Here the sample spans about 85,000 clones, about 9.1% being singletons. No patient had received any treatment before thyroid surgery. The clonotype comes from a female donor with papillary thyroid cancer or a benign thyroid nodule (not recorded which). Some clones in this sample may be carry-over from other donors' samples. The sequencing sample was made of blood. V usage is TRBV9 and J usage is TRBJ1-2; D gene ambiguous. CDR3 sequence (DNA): TGTGCCAGCAGCGTAATAAATGAGGGTGACTATGGCTACACCTTC. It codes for CASSVINEGDYGYTF. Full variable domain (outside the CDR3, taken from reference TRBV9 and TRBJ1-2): DSGVTQTPKHLITATGQRVTLRCSPRSGDLSVYWYQQSLDQGLQFLIQYYNGEERAKGNILERFSAQQFPDLHSELNLSSLELGDSALYFCASSVINEGDYGYTFGSGTRLTVV.